This TCR beta chain emerged from a study of OX40 agonist ivuxolimab in advanced cancers. Concerning the study at large: Ivuxolimab was a fully human IgG2 agonistic monoclonal antibody targeting the costimulatory receptor OX40 (CD134). The dose-escalation cohort was over 70% male with a mean age of about 60 years, ranging from roughly 23 to 85. The purpose of peripheral TCRbeta sequencing was to test whether ivuxolimab changed TCR sequence diversity and led to clonal T-cell expansion. Among the roughly 52 dose-escalation patients, about 19 had hepatocellular carcinoma, about 15 melanoma, 9 renal cell carcinoma and 9 head and neck cancer. Prior anti-PD-1, anti-PD-L1 or anti-CTLA-4 therapy was permitted, and approximately 40% of dose-escalation patients had received checkpoint inhibitors. The paper reports the monotherapy dose-escalation portion (N = 52 patients) of the phase I ivuxolimab trial. Partial responses occurred in three dose-escalation patients, of whom one had hepatocellular carcinoma and two had cutaneous melanoma. Intravenous ivuxolimab was administered to patients every 2 weeks at six dose levels: 0.01, 0.1, 0.3, 1.5, 3 and 10 mg/kg.

As concerns this clone: Its target antigen remains unknown. Per-base quality was not reported, and no clone a single base away is much larger than it.

Patients with a history of autoimmune disease or receiving systemic immunosuppression were excluded from the trial. In every dose cohort, peripheral blood was drawn for TCR sequencing at baseline, cycle 4 day 1, and cycle 7 day 1. The samples were taken from a phase I, first-in-human, multicenter, open-label dose-escalation trial of ivuxolimab. Adults with locally advanced or metastatic melanoma, renal cell, hepatocellular, or head and neck squamous cell carcinoma were enrolled in the trial. Before TCR sequencing, CD4+ T cells and CD8+ T cells were sorted from peripheral blood as separate populations. Genomic DNA was isolated from the sorted cells so that the TCRbeta CDR3 region could be sequenced. TCRbeta CDR3 regions were sequenced using the immunoSEQ Assay. Entries here come from immuneACCESS through TCRdb and include only in-frame sequences with V and J called. Some clones fail to appear in such tables; in the studies checked, an unresolved V gene covers under half of the shortfall, and the cause of the remainder is unknown. Within this sample are just over 60,000 clones, with 87% of them counted one time only. 16% of the sample is held by the ten biggest clonotypes.

Points the paper makes about the study in general: In the 0.1-3.0 mg/kg groups, partial responders had among the lowest normalized peripheral clonal expansion, particularly in CD8+ T cells. Antigen specificity was not determined for the clonally expanded peripheral T cells. Low levels of normalized T-cell clonal expansion were also seen in some patients who did not respond. After ivuxolimab, more expanded clones were found on average in CD8+ T cells than in CD4+ T cells. At doses of 0.1 to 3.0 mg/kg, clonal expansion of both CD4+ and CD8+ blood T cells was observed from baseline to week 6.

The clonotype originates from an adult with an advanced solid tumor such as melanoma, head and neck, liver or kidney cancer. The sequencing used CD4+ or CD8+ T cells sorted from blood, collected in a trial of the OX40 agonist ivuxolimab.

At the DNA level, the sequence is TGTGCCAGCTCACCACTTTCCAGCTCCTACGAGCAGTACTTC. Its amino acids are CASSPLSSSYEQYF. Recombination connected TRBV18 to TRBJ2-7; no D segment can be confidently identified. Per the germline V gene, KGHSH is the CDR1 and LQKENI is the CDR2. The CDR3 starts with the cysteine, ends with the phenylalanine, and has 14 residues. Only the CDR3 DNA is retained, 42 bases long and in frame from the first base. V is reduced by 1 base and J by 0 bases, leaving a spacing of 7 bases between them.